Below, 32 T cell receptor beta chains from the same sample are listed, as sequenced in a study of beta chain features in type 1 diabetes. What was sequenced were expressed TCRB transcripts, since all of the isolated RNA had been reverse transcribed. Profiled with immunoSEQ multiplex PCR; TCRdb holds only in-frame clones, not every one. The sample shows 150,000 to 170,000 clones, approximately 8.1% of them seen only once. The sequenced material came from central memory CD4+ T cells from blood. The source is a man in his late teens or twenties in good health.

The rearrangement joins TRBV4-2 to TRBJ1-1, with 8 nucleotides matching TRBD1. From germline, CDR1 is LGHNA and CDR2 YNFKEQ. CDR3 size: 16 residues. V was pared by 0 bases and J by 4 bases, with 7 bases of the junction left unmatched. CDR3 amino acids: CASSQDGADRGTEAFF. CDR3 bases: TGTGCCAGCAGCCAAGATGGGGCCGACAGGGGCACTGAAGCTTTCTTT.

This clone was recorded a few times. The rearrangement links TRBV6-4 to TRBJ2-1; the match to TRBD2 covers 9 bases. V lost 4 bases and J lost 9; bases outside the gene matches: 7. The germline V gene encodes CDR1 MRHNA and CDR2 SNTAGT. This CDR3 region has 14 residues. The CDR3 DNA reads TGTGCCAGCAGTGTATTAGCGGGAGCGGGTGAGCAGTTCTTC. It specifies CASSVLAGAGEQFF.

The J gene is TRBJ1-1, the V gene TRBV9; 11 bases line up with TRBD1. CDR3 length equals 16 residues. The V segment lost 0 bases and the J segment 11 bases; nucleotides outside the gene matches: 12. CDR1 SGDLS and CDR2 YYNGEE come from the germline V gene. The CDR3 spells CASSVDPGQGAGGAFF. The CDR3 DNA follows: TGTGCCAGCAGCGTAGACCCCGGACAGGGGGCTGGTGGCGCTTTCTTT.

This clone appeared many times. The V and J genes are TRBV7-9 and TRBJ2-2; D might be TRBD2 (5 bases). Germline V gene lookup returns CDR1 SEHNR and CDR2 FQNEAQ (reference sequence). Between the trimmed V and J ends, which lost 10 bases and 1 base, there was a span of 7 bases. The CDR3 covers 12 residues. The CDR3 loop is CATGLNTGELFF. CDR3 DNA: TGTGCCACCGGACTGAACACCGGGGAGCTGTTTTTT.

The chain carries TRBV5-5 and TRBJ2-3; possibly TRBD2 for D (6 bases). Germline V gene data show CDR1 as SGHKS and CDR2 as YYEKEE (reference sequence). The CDR3 sequence is 13 residues long. V was clipped by 3 bases and J by 4 bases, with 9 bases between them. CDR3 nucleotide sequence: TGTGCCAGCAGCTCCCGGGGGTCAGATACGCAGTATTTT. This gives the protein CASSSRGSDTQYF. The whole variable domain, filled in from reference TRBV5-5 and TRBJ2-3, reads DAGVTQSPTHLIKTRGQQVTLRCSPISGHKSVSWYQQVLGQGPQFIFQYYEKEERGRGNFPDRFSARQFPNYSSELNVNALLLGDSALYLCASSSRGSDTQYFGPGTRLTVL.

This clone has a handful of counts. The identical CDR3 is also encoded by other nucleotide sequences in the sample. The V gene is TRBV6-5, the J gene TRBJ2-2, with D possibly being TRBD1 (5 bases). Germline CDR1 and CDR2: MNHEY and SVGAGI. This CDR3 contains 15 residues. V lost 1 base to trimming and J lost 0 bases, with 6 bases between them. The CDR3: CASSYWTTNTGELFF. In nucleotides, the CDR3 is TGTGCCAGCAGTTACTGGACAACGAACACCGGGGAGCTGTTTTTT.

This clone has a handful of counts. The chain combines TRBV5-1 with TRBJ2-7, with D possibly being TRBD2 (7 bases). V lost 0 bases, J lost 6 bases, and 10 bases lay in between. CDR1 is SGHRS, CDR2 YFSETQ, per germline. The CDR3 is 13 amino acids. DNA for the CDR3: TGCGCCAGCAGCTTGGCCGGGGGGCGCGAGCAGTACTTC. Amino acid sequence: CASSLAGGREQYF.

The gene calls are TRBV11-3 and TRBJ2-3, with TRBD1 matching 8 bases. The CDR3 sequence is 16 residues long. Germline CDR1 is SGHNT and CDR2 is YENEEA. The V gene end was trimmed by 5 bases and the J gene end by 5 bases; junction bases not matched to a gene: 12. The CDR3 nucleotides read TGTGCCAGCAGCCTGGGCAGGGGGCCAGGAATAGATACGCAGTATTTT. Translating it yields CASSLGRGPGIDTQYF.

This clone was seen only a few times. One end of the junction varies from germline; a read error may be responsible. This chain uses TRBV7-2 with TRBJ2-2, with TRBD2 matching 8 bases. CDR1 and CDR2 (germline): SGHTA, FQGNSA. CDR3 length equals 17 residues. In nucleotides, the CDR3 is TGTGCCAGCAGTTTAGCGCCGGGAGGGCCCAACACCGGGGAGCTGTTTTTT. Translation: CASSLAPGGPNTGELFF.

The chain has TRBV5-1 and TRBJ2-1; 12 positions match TRBD2. This CDR3 is 14 amino acids long. Germline V lookup: CDR1 SGHRS, CDR2 YFSETQ. Unmatched junction bases numbered 6, after V lost 8 bases and J lost 6 bases. The CDR3, as DNA: TGCGCCAGTAGAGGGACTAGCGGGCCCAATGAGCAGTTCTTC. This gives the protein CASRGTSGPNEQFF.

In this sample, this clone turned up a few times. The J gene is TRBJ2-3, the V gene TRBV11-2; TRBD1 is a possible D gene (5 bases). The CDR3 length is 16 residues. Germline V gives CDR1 SGHAT, CDR2 FQNNGV. V lost 4 bases and J 2 bases, leaving 16 bases between the germline ends. The CDR3 region has the DNA TGTGCCAGCAGCTCAGGCGACAGTTACACCACAGATACGCAGTATTTT. Translation: CASSSGDSYTTDTQYF.

The sample holds many counts of this clone. CDR3 DNA: TGTGCCAGCAGCTTTCGACAAAAACCCGAAGCTTTCTTT. Translating gives CASSFRQKPEAFF. The chain employs TRBV7-2 and TRBJ1-1; no clear D. CDR3 length: 13 residues. The ends were cut back, 3 bases at V and 8 bases at J, with 13 bases in the middle. Germline assignment: CDR1 SGHTA and CDR2 FQGNSA.

Note on this clone: Its ends do not fully match the called genes, so a read error is possible. The chain employs TRBV6-6 and TRBJ2-3; D is ambiguous. Germline V gene sequence: CDR1 MNHNY, CDR2 SVGAGI (reference sequence). The CDR3 contains 13 residues. CDR3 DNA: TGTGCCAGCAGTTACGTTGGCACAGATACACAGTATTTT. It codes for CASSYVGTDTQYF.

This clone occurred a few times. CDR3 sequence (DNA): TGTGCCAGCAGCCCGCACAGGGGGCGTCTAGATGGCTACACCTTC. Its protein is CASSPHRGRLDGYTF. The chain links TRBV7-9 to TRBJ1-2, with TRBD1 matching 9 bases. Germline V gene sequence: CDR1 SEHNR, CDR2 FQNEAQ (reference sequence). Trimming cost V 5 bases and J 6 bases; bases outside gene matches: 10. CDR3 size: 15 residues.

In this sample, this clone turned up a few times. This sequence joins TRBV5-1 and TRBJ2-7, with TRBD1 identical over 10 bases. CDR3 length: 15 amino acids. From germline, CDR1 is SGHRS and CDR2 YFSETQ. Unmatched junction bases numbered 9, after V lost 4 bases and J lost 5 bases. The CDR3 is CASSAGGTGVHEQYF. CDR3 DNA: TGCGCCAGCAGCGCGGGCGGGACAGGGGTCCACGAGCAGTACTTC. The full variable domain, in which reference TRBV5-1 and TRBJ2-7 provide the parts outside the CDR3, is KAGVTQTPRYLIKTRGQQVTLSCSPISGHRSVSWYQQTPGQGLQFLFEYFSETQRNKGNFPGRFSGRQFSNSRSEMNVSTLELGDSALYLCASSAGGTGVHEQYFGPGTRLTVT.

This clone was seen many times. The chain recombines TRBV4-3 with TRBJ2-3; D gene uncertain. Germline V CDR1 and CDR2: LGHNA, YSLEER. The CDR3 is 15 amino acids. Deletions cut 1 base from V and 2 bases from J, with 10 bases between. The CDR3 DNA sequence: TGCGCCAGCAGCCAAGGACACGACCCCACAGATACGCAGTATTTT. Its protein product is CASSQGHDPTDTQYF.

This clone was detected only a few times. The chain couples TRBV7-8 to TRBJ2-1, with 9 bases fitting TRBD2. CDR1 is SGHVS, CDR2 FQNEAQ, per germline. V lost 5 bases to trimming and J lost 6 bases; unmatched junction nucleotides: 11. The CDR3 is 16 amino acids. The CDR3 reads CASSTPAGGSLNEQFF. The DNA of the CDR3 is TGTGCCAGCAGCACTCCAGCGGGAGGATCCCTCAATGAGCAGTTCTTC.

This chain uses TRBV7-9 with TRBJ2-5; 11 nucleotides agree with TRBD2. This CDR3 region has 16 residues. J was trimmed by 4 bases and V by 7 bases; bases with no gene match: 11. Germline V CDR1 and CDR2: SEHNR, FQNEAQ (reference sequence). CDR3 DNA sequence: TGTGCCAGCACCAAGGGGTGGCTAGCGGGAGGAGAGACCCAGTACTTC. Translated: CASTKGWLAGGETQYF.

The table lists this clone with a few counts. This chain connects TRBV7-2 to TRBJ1-2, with D uncertain. With 5 bases removed from V and 2 bases from J, the gap between germline ends came to 9 bases. Germline loops: CDR1 SGHTA, CDR2 FQGNSA. The CDR3 contains 13 residues. The CDR3 is CASSPDINYGYTF. CDR3 DNA sequence: TGTGCCAGCAGCCCTGACATCAACTATGGCTACACCTTC.

The gene calls are TRBV2 and TRBJ1-1, with 9 bases aligning to TRBD1. Germline-derived CDR1 and CDR2 are SNHLY and FYNNEI. The CDR3 length is 13 residues. V lost 8 bases and J lost 5; bases outside the gene matches: 6. The CDR3 region is CASVVDRGTEAFF. CDR3 nucleotides: TGTGCCAGCGTGGTGGACAGGGGAACTGAAGCTTTCTTT.

This clone was detected only a few times. The rearrangement joins TRBV7-2 to TRBJ2-2, with D maybe TRBD1 (7 bases). Germline V gene lookup returns CDR1 SGHTA and CDR2 FQGNSA. The ends were cut back, 9 bases at V and 4 bases at J, with 15 bases in the middle. The CDR3 length is 14 residues. The CDR3 coding sequence is TGTGCCAGTTTTGGAGGGGGCTTCACCGGGGAGCTGTTTTTT. It yields the protein CASFGGGFTGELFF.

In its sample, this clone was seen a few times. The chain couples TRBV5-1 to TRBJ2-3; maybe TRBD1 (7 bases). This CDR3 has 16 residues. The germline V gene encodes CDR1 SGHRS and CDR2 YFSETQ. With 0 bases removed from V and 5 bases from J, the gap between germline ends came to 16 bases. The DNA of the CDR3 is TGCGCCAGCAGCTTGGCCGCCAGGGGGGAAGGAGATACGCAGTATTTT. Its translation is CASSLAARGEGDTQYF.

This chain uses TRBV7-2 with TRBJ2-7, with D possibly being TRBD1 (5 bases). This CDR3 region has 14 residues. V dropped 2 bases and J dropped 4 bases, with 12 bases sitting between them. The germline CDR1 and CDR2 sequences are SGHTA and FQGNSA. The CDR3 sequence: CASSLRRQTYEQYF. The CDR3 nucleotides read TGTGCCAGCAGCTTAAGGAGACAGACATACGAGCAGTACTTC.

This clone appeared a few times. V is TRBV5-1 and J is TRBJ2-2, with TRBD1 as a possible D gene (6 bases). Germline values: CDR1 SGHRS, CDR2 YFSETQ. V lost 3 bases and J lost 0, with 12 bases in between. The CDR3 is made up of 16 amino acids. The CDR3 nucleotides read TGCGCCAGCAGCTGGGGGCGAACCGCGAACACCGGGGAGCTGTTTTTT. Encoded protein: CASSWGRTANTGELFF.

In its sample, this clone was seen a few times. The chain has TRBV7-9 and TRBJ2-2, with D maybe TRBD2 (5 bases). Germline-derived CDR1 and CDR2 are SEHNR and FQNEAQ (reference sequence). The CDR3 is 15 amino acids. Trimming took off 7 bases at V and 1 base at J, with 13 bases between the two ends. CDR3 amino acids: CASTPLGRNTGELFF. The DNA of the CDR3 is TGTGCCAGCACCCCACTAGGGCGGAACACCGGGGAGCTGTTTTTT.

At least ten counts were recorded for this clone. V is TRBV30 and J is TRBJ1-5; maybe TRBD1 (5 bases). There are 13 residues in the CDR3. Trimming shortened V by 2 bases and J by 7 bases, and 12 bases separated the two germline ends. Germline CDR1 is GTSNPN and CDR2 is SVGIG (reference sequence). The chain's CDR3 is CAWSQGLEQPQHF. The CDR3 DNA follows: TGTGCCTGGAGTCAGGGACTGGAACAGCCCCAGCATTTT. The full variable domain, rest sourced from reference TRBV30 and TRBJ1-5, is SQTIHQWPATLVQPVGSPLSLECTVEGTSNPNLYWYRQAAGRGLQLLFYSVGIGQISSEVPQNLSASRPQDRQFILSSKKLLLSDSGFYLCAWSQGLEQPQHFGDGTRLSIL.

This clone is a singleton in its sample. The chain links TRBV7-9 to TRBJ2-1, with D possibly being TRBD2 (5 bases). This CDR3 is 13 amino acids long. Germline CDR1 SEHNR, CDR2 FQNEAQ (reference sequence). V was clipped by 5 bases and J by 8 bases, with 13 bases between them. CDR3 residues: CASSRFISDEQFF. For the CDR3, the DNA is TGTGCCAGCAGCCGCTTCATTAGCGATGAGCAGTTCTTC.

In this sample, this clone turned up a few times. This chain connects TRBV6-5 to TRBJ1-1, with 9 positions matching TRBD1. The V gene's germline CDR1 is MNHEY and CDR2 SVGAGI. Trimming removed 6 bases from V and 0 bases from J; junction bases left unmatched: 2. This CDR3 spans 14 amino acids. The CDR3 DNA reads as TGTGCCAGCAGCCGGGACAGGGTGAACACTGAAGCTTTCTTT. As protein: CASSRDRVNTEAFF.

A remark on this clone: This sample also contains other DNA sequences that code for the same CDR3. This sequence joins TRBV5-1 and TRBJ1-5; 8 nucleotides line up with TRBD1. The V and J ends lost 0 bases and 6 bases, in that order; junction bases with no gene match: 5. CDR1 and CDR2 (germline): SGHRS, YFSETQ. This CDR3 has 15 amino acids. The CDR3, as DNA: TGCGCCAGCAGCTTGGAAGGACAGGGCGGTCAGCCCCAGCATTTT. This gives the protein CASSLEGQGGQPQHF.

This clone turned up a few times. V usage is TRBV5-6 and J usage is TRBJ1-5, with D unclear. This CDR3 is 16 amino acids long. CDR1 and CDR2 (germline): SGHDT, YYEEEE. Trimming took off 1 base at V and 10 bases at J, with 21 bases between the two ends. The CDR3 is CASSLKPAGISAPQHF. Written as DNA, the CDR3 is TGTGCCAGCAGCTTGAAGCCGGCCGGAATCAGCGCTCCCCAGCATTTT.

In its sample, this clone was seen many times. The chain is built from TRBV7-9 and TRBJ2-7; 7 bases are shared with TRBD1. J was trimmed by 0 bases and V by 1 base; bases with no gene match: 0. The CDR3 is made up of 14 amino acids. From germline, CDR1 is SEHNR and CDR2 FQNEAQ (reference sequence). The CDR3 coding sequence is TGTGCCAGCAGCTTAGGGGACAGCTCCTACGAGCAGTACTTC. This encodes CASSLGDSSYEQYF.

This clone was detected a few times. The CDR3, as DNA: TGTGCCAGCAGCTTAGATTCTCAAGCCCCAACTGAAGCTTTCTTT. This gives the protein CASSLDSQAPTEAFF. V and J are TRBV11-2 and TRBJ1-1; no firm D call. CDR1 and CDR2 from the germline V gene are SGHAT and FQNNGV. The CDR3 has 15 amino acids. With 0 bases removed from V and 5 bases from J, the gap between germline ends came to 13 bases.